Below are 3 T cell receptor beta chains sequenced from a single sample in a study of CD8+ T cells in alopecia areata. Treatment meaning: oral pan-JAK inhibitor, 5-10 mg twice daily. TCR sequencing used cDNA made by reverse transcription of extracted RNA. This table comes from immunoSEQ multiplex PCR, and its TCRdb copy is limited to in-frame clones, with some not included. The table includes hundreds of thousands of clones, approximately 38% detected once. The sequencing here drew on CD4+ T cells sorted from blood, taken at approximately week 30, from a patient treated with tofacitinib. These TCRs come from a human donor with alopecia areata.

This chain connects TRBV7-2 to TRBJ2-7; D may correspond to TRBD1 or TRBD2 (7 bases each). Deletions cut 5 bases from V and 6 bases from J, with 20 bases between. The CDR3 loop spans 15 amino acids. Germline V gene sequence: CDR1 SGHTA, CDR2 FQGNSA. CDR3 residues: CASSIAIQGGAEQYF. The DNA for the CDR3 is TGTGCCAGCAGCATCGCCATCCAGGGGGGGGCCGAGCAGTACTTC.

In its sample, this clone was seen a few times. V gene TRBV20-1 combines with J gene TRBJ2-3, with unresolved D. Germline CDR1 DFQATT, CDR2 SNEGSKA (reference sequence). The V end lost 0 bases, the J end lost 4 bases, and 2 bases lay between the germline ends. The CDR3 extends over 11 amino acids. DNA of the CDR3: TGCAGTGCTAGAGATGCAGATACGCAGTATTTT. It is translated as CSARDADTQYF.

This clone was counted between two and nine times. This chain joins TRBV29-1 and TRBJ1-1; D remains ambiguous. This CDR3 comprises 14 residues. V shed 5 bases and J shed 0 bases, with 13 bases lying between them. The germline V gene has CDR1 SQVTM and CDR2 ANQGSEA. DNA of the CDR3: TGCAGCGTTAGACCGACGGTGGTGAACACTGAAGCTTTCTTT. Protein sequence: CSVRPTVVNTEAFF.